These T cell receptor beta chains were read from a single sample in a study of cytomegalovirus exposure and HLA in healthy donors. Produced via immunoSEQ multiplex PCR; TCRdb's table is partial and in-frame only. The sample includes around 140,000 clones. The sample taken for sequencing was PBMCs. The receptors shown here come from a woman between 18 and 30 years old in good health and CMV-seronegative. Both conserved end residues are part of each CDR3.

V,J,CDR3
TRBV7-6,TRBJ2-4,CASSLNAKDRGCYF
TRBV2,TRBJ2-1,CASSVYSDEQFF
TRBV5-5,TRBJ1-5,CASSSVAYNQPQHF
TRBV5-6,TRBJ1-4,CASSPPGALTNEKLFF
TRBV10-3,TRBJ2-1,CAISEQTSGTHNEQFF
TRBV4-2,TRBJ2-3,CASSLRLAGEVDTQYF
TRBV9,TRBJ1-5,CASSKTGSGNQPQHF
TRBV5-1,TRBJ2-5,CASSLLPGSETQYF
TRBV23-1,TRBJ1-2,CASSQSSPLTRGYTF
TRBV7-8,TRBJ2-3,CASSLLGLSDTQYF
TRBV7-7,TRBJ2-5,CASSPGGGQETQYF
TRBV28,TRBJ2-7,CASTLPSGNYEQYF
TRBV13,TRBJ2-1,CAAGSTGGNEQFF
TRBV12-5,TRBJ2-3,CASGFTGGTDTQYF
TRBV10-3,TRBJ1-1,CAITRTENTEAFF
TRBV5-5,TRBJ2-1,CASSLGTSGRGNEQFF
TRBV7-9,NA,CASSSLAGRSYEQYF
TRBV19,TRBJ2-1,CASSILRTGEQFF
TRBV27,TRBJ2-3,CASSIGGITTDTQYF
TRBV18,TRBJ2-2,CASSPLRTNTGELFF
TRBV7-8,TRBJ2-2,CASNLLAVTGELFF
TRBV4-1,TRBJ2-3,CASSQESLREDTQYF
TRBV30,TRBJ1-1,CACRGNTEAFF
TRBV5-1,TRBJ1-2,CASSSRGTYGYTF
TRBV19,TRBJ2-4,CASSINSGNENIQYF
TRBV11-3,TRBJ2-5,CASSSRTYLETQYF
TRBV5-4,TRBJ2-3,CASSSTGVGDTQYF
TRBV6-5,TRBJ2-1,CASSYSGGRSNEQFF
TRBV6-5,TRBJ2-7,CASRPSGGMAYEQYF
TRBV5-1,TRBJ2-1,CASGTSLPPEQFF